This TCR beta chain is drawn from a study of monozygotic twins with inflammatory bowel disease. Researchers ran eight separate cDNA reactions for each sample. UMIs that had a 6-nucleotide sample barcode were put in using template switching. TCRdb re-called the 5' RACE reads and shows each CDR3 protein once, DNA omitted. Its table records more than 300,000 distinct CDR3 sequences. With respect to this clonotype: Its antigen remains unknown.

This CDR3 contains 16 residues. Germline CDR1 reads LGHNA; CDR2 reads YSLEER. Study-level results: The data did not back a single strong IBD-associated clonotype or signal.

V is TRBV4-3 and J is TRBJ2-3; TCRdb picks TRBD1, but there is no DNA to check that call. Input material: blood. This clonotype was obtained from a human donor with ulcerative colitis or Crohn's disease, or a healthy co-twin of an affected twin (not recorded which). CDR3 sequence: CASSQEAQGWTDTQYF.